One and the same sample provided the 5 T cell receptor beta chains below, sequenced in a study of shared clonotypes between healthy human individuals. Positively selected for CCR7, the CD45RO-negative cells used as naive CD8 cells excluded terminally differentiated effector memory CD45RA+ cells. Measured with immunoSEQ multiplex PCR; TCRdb has only the in-frame clones, and not every one. The sample consists of some 2.1 million clones, approximately 95% of them appearing once. Sequenced material: naive CD8+ T cells sorted from blood. Source of these receptors: a man younger than 35 in good health.

The chain combines TRBV5-8 with TRBJ2-7; tentatively, D is TRBD1 or TRBD2 (5 bases each). CDR1 and CDR2 (germline): SGHTS, YDEGEE. V dropped 2 bases and J dropped 0 bases, with 18 bases sitting between them. The CDR3 is 17 amino acids. The CDR3 is CASSFPGRLPSSYEQYF. The CDR3 nucleotides read TGTGCCAGCAGCTTTCCAGGGCGACTACCTAGCTCCTACGAGCAGTACTTC. Filled out from reference TRBV5-8 and TRBJ2-7, the complete variable domain reads EAGVTQSPTHLIKTRGQQATLRCSPISGHTSVYWYQQALGLGLQFLLWYDEGEERNRGNFPPRFSGRQFPNYSSELNVNALELEDSALYLCASSFPGRLPSSYEQYFGPGTRLTVT.

The rearrangement links TRBV11-3 to TRBJ2-1; D not certain. The V gene's germline CDR1 is SGHNT and CDR2 YENEEA. The CDR3 contains 14 residues. The germline V and J ends were trimmed by 1 base and 8 bases, with 12 bases remaining between them. The CDR3 DNA reads as TGTGCCAGCAGCTTAGGGTGGGGTTCCGATGAGCAGTTCTTC. Protein product: CASSLGWGSDEQFF.

The rearrangement uses TRBV6-6 and TRBJ2-7, with TRBD2 as a possible D gene (6 bases). V was pared by 0 bases and J by 4 bases, with 13 bases between. This CDR3 is 15 amino acids long. Germline values: CDR1 MNHNY, CDR2 SVGAGI (reference sequence). This CDR3 reads CASSYSTSMAYEQYF. The CDR3 DNA reads as TGTGCCAGCAGTTACTCGACTAGTATGGCTTACGAGCAGTACTTC.

The chain is built from TRBV7-8 and TRBJ2-7; maybe TRBD1 (6 bases). Trimming took off 6 bases at V and 3 bases at J, with 21 bases between the two ends. The length of the CDR3 is 16 residues. The germline V gene encodes CDR1 SGHVS and CDR2 FQNEAQ. This chain's CDR3 is CASRRNRPGAVYEQYF. The DNA for the CDR3 is TGTGCCAGCAGACGGAACCGGCCAGGGGCCGTCTACGAGCAGTACTTC.

This rearrangement joins TRBV28 to TRBJ2-2; 9 bases agree with TRBD1. CDR3 length: 16 residues. CDR1 and CDR2 from the germline V gene are MDHEN and SYDVKM. V was pared by 6 bases and J by 4 bases, with 9 bases of the junction left unmatched. CDR3 in amino acids: CASRDTGTGTTGELFF. The DNA of the CDR3 is TGTGCCAGCAGGGACACCGGGACAGGGACCACCGGGGAGCTGTTTTTT.